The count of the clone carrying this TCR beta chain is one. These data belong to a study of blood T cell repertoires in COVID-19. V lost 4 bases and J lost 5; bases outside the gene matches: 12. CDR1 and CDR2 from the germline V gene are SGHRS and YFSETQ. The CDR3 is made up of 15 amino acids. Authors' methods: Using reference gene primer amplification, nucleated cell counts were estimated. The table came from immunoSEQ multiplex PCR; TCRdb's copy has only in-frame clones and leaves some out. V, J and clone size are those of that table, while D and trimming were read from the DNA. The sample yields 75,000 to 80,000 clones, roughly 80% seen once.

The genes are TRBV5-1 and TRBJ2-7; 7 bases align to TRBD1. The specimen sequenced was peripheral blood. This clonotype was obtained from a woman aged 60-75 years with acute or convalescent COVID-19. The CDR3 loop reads CASSPEPYRGDEQYF. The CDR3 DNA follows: TGCGCCAGCAGCCCAGAACCCTACAGGGGCGACGAGCAGTACTTC.